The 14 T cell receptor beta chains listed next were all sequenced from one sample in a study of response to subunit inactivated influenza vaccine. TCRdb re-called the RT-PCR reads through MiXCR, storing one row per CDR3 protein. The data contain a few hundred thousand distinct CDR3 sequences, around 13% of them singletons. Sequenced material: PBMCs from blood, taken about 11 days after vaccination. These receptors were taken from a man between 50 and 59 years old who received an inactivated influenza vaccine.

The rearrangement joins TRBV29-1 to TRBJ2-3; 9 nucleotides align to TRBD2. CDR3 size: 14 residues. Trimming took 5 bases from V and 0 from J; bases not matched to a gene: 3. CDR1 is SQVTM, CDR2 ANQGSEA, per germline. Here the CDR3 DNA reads TGCAGCGTTTCGAGCGGGGGGAGCACAGATACGCAGTATTTT. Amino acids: CSVSSGGSTDTQYF.

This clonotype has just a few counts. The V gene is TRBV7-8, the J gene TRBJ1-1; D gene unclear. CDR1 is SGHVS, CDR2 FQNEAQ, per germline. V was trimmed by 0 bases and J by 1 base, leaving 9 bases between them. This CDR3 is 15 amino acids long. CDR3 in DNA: TGTGCCAGCAGCTTAGCCGAGTTAGGGAACACTGAAGCTTTCTTT. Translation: CASSLAELGNTEAFF.

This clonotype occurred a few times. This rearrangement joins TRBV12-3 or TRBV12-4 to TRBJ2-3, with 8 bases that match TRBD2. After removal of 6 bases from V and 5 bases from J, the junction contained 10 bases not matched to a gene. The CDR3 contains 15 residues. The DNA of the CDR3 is TGTGCCAGCAGCTCCGGGACTAGGGGGGTAGATACGCAGTATTTT. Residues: CASSSGTRGVDTQYF.

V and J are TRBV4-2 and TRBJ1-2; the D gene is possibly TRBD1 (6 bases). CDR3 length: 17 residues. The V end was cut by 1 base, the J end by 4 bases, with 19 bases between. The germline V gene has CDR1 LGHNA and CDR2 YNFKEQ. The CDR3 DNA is TGTGCCAGCAGCCAAGCACTCACAGGGCTATTTCTCTATGGCTACACCTTC. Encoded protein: CASSQALTGLFLYGYTF.

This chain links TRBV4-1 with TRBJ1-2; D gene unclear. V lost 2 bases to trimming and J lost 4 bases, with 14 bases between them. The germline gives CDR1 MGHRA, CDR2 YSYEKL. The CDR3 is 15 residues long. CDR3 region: CASSQRASGAYGYTF. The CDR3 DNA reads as TGCGCCAGCAGCCAAAGGGCATCAGGTGCCTATGGCTACACCTTC.

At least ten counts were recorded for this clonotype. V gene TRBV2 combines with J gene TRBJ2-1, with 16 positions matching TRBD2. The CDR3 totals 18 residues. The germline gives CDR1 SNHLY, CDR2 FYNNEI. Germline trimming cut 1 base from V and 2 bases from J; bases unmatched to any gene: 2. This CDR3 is CASSEVGLAGGPYNEQFF. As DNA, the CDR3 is TGTGCCAGCAGTGAAGTGGGACTAGCGGGGGGGCCCTACAATGAGCAGTTCTTC.

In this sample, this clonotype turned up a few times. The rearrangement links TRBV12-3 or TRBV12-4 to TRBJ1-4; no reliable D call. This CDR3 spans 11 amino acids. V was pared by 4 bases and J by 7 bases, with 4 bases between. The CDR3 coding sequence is TGTGCCAGCAGTTCGATTGAAAAACTGTTTTTT. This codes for CASSSIEKLFF.

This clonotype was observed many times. The CDR3 DNA reads TGTGCCAGCAGTGAACAGGGTAGGGCTTTCTTT. Translating it yields CASSEQGRAFF. The chain employs TRBV12-3 or TRBV12-4 and TRBJ1-1, with D possibly matching TRBD1 (6 bases). This CDR3 is built from 11 residues. V gave up 5 bases and J gave up 11 bases, with 12 bases separating them.

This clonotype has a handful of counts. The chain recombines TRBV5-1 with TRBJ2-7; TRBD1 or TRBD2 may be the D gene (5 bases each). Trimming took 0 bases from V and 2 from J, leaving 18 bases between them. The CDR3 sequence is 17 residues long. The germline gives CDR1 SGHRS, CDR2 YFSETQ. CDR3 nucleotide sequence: TGCGCCAGCAGCTTGGCCCGAGGGGAGAGGAATCCCTACGAGCAGTACTTC. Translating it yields CASSLARGERNPYEQYF.

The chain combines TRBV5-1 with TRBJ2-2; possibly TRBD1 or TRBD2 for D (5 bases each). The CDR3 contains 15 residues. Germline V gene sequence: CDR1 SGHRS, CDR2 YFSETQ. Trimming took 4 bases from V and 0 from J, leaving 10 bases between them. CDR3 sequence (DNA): TGCGCCAGCAGCCCGGGACGTACGAACACCGGGGAGCTGTTTTTT. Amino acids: CASSPGRTNTGELFF.

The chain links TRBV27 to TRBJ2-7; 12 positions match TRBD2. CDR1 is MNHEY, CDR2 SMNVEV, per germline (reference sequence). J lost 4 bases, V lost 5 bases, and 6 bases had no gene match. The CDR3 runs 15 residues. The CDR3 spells CASSPLTSGGYEQYF. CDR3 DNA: TGTGCCAGCAGTCCCCTGACTAGCGGGGGATACGAGCAGTACTTC.

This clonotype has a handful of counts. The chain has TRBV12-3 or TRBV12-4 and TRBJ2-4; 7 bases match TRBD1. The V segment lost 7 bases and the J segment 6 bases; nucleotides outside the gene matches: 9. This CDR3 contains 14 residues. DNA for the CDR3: TGTGCCAGCACCGCAACCGGGACAGCAAACATTCAGTACTTC. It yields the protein CASTATGTANIQYF.

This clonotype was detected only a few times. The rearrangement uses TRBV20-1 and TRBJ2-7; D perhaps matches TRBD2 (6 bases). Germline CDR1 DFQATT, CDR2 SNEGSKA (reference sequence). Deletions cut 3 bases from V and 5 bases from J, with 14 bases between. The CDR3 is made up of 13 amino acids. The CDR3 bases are TGCAGTGCTAGCAGCGGAGCGGGCCACGAGCAGTACTTC. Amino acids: CSASSGAGHEQYF.

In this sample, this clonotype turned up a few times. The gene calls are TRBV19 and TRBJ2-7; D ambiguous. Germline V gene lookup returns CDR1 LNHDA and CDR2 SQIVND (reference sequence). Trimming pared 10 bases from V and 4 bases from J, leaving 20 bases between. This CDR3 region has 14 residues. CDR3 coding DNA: TGTGCCACCTCCCAAGGGCCACATGCTTACGAGCAGTACTTC. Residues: CATSQGPHAYEQYF.